The clone carrying this T cell receptor beta chain was observed once. The data are from a study of blood T cell repertoires in COVID-19. Study at large: T cells, B-cell-depleted T cells, or PBMCs supplied cDNA or gDNA.

The protocol was immunoSEQ multiplex PCR, while the TCRdb copy is restricted to in-frame clones and leaves out a portion. The sample has 200,000 to 250,000 clones, roughly 84% seen once. Sequenced sample: peripheral blood. The receptor comes from a man in his thirties or forties with active or convalescent COVID-19.

CDR3 in amino acids: CASSPDRGNTYEQYF. The CDR3, as DNA: TGTGCCAGCAGCCCGGACAGGGGAAATACCTACGAGCAGTACTTC. The V and J genes are TRBV6-5 and TRBJ2-7, with 9 bases matching TRBD1. V lost 6 bases to trimming and J lost 2 bases; unmatched junction nucleotides: 8. Germline values: CDR1 MNHEY, CDR2 SVGAGI. The CDR3 is 15 amino acids.